Listed below are T cell receptor beta chains from one sample, sequenced in a study of CD8 T cells in Susac syndrome. TCRdb ran MiXCR on the immunoSEQ multiplex PCR reads and lists one entry per CDR3 protein. The table includes more than 70,000 distinct CDR3 sequences, roughly 95% detected once. The sequenced sample was CD8+ T cells from PBMCs. These receptors originate from a human donor with Susac syndrome. Both conserved end residues are part of each CDR3. D genes are given only for firm matches. Some rows have no size entry. The others give once, few or many, or a class for an expanded clone.

CASRPPDRPTGELFF TGTGCCAGCAGACCCCCCGACAGGCCCACCGGGGAGCTGTTTTTT TRBJ2-2 TRBV12-3/TRBV12-4 - -
CAISERTSGGSGSDTQYF TGTGCCATCAGTGAACGGACTAGCGGGGGAAGTGGTTCAGATACGCAGTATTTT TRBJ2-3 TRBV10-3 TRBD2 -
CSANFPGQGGYGYTF TGCAGTGCTAACTTCCCCGGACAGGGAGGCTATGGCTACACCTTC TRBJ1-2 TRBV20-1 TRBD1 -
CASSQGQGSQPQHF TGTGCCAGCAGCCAAGGGCAGGGCAGTCAGCCCCAGCATTTT TRBJ1-5 TRBV14 - -
CASSQWNTGGTEAFF TGTGCCAGCAGCCAATGGAACACCGGGGGCACTGAAGCTTTCTTT TRBJ1-1 TRBV16 - -
CASSQGRGFDEQYF TGCGCCAGCAGCCAAGGGAGGGGGTTCGACGAGCAGTACTTC TRBJ2-7 TRBV4-1 - -
CAREGTGEENTEAFF TGTGCCAGAGAGGGGACAGGGGAGGAGAACACTGAAGCTTTCTTT TRBJ1-1 TRBV2 TRBD1 -
CATSSFGGTDTQYF TGTGCCACCAGCAGCTTCGGGGGGACAGATACGCAGTATTTT TRBJ2-3 TRBV15 TRBD2 once
CASSLEGGLETQYF TGCGCCAGCAGCTTGGAGGGGGGGCTGGAGACCCAGTACTTC TRBJ2-5 TRBV5-1 - -
CASSSRQGGVLYEQYF TGCGCCAGCAGCTCCCGCCAGGGCGGAGTACTATACGAGCAGTACTTC TRBJ2-7 TRBV5-1 - few
CSGWLASSYNEQFF TGCAGCGGTTGGTTGGCTAGCTCCTACAATGAGCAGTTCTTC TRBJ2-1 TRBV29-1 - -
CASSLDPPGIYEQYF TGTGCCAGCAGCTTAGATCCCCCAGGGATCTACGAGCAGTACTTC TRBJ2-7 TRBV11-2 - -
CASSADEGPSLYEQYF TGTGCCAGCAGCGCAGACGAGGGCCCCTCCCTTTACGAGCAGTACTTC TRBJ2-7 TRBV9 - -
CATSDLTGTDTQYF TGTGCCACCAGTGATTTGACAGGAACAGATACGCAGTATTTT TRBJ2-3 TRBV24-1 - -
CASRETANNSPLHF TGTGCCAGCAGAGAGACAGCGAATAATTCACCCCTCCACTTT TRBJ1-6 TRBV28 - -
CASSQPTSGEGENIQYF TGTGCCAGCAGCCAACCGACTAGCGGGGAAGGCGAAAACATTCAGTACTTC TRBJ2-4 TRBV14 TRBD2 -
CASSGGSSYEQYF TGTGCCAGCAGTGGGGGCAGCTCCTACGAGCAGTACTTC TRBJ2-7 TRBV27 - -
CSVEGYYLAGGRNTGELFF TGCAGCGTTGAAGGCTACTATCTAGCGGGGGGGCGTAATACCGGGGAGCTGTTTTTT TRBJ2-2 TRBV29-1 TRBD2 -
CASSVGSRYEQYF TGTGCCAGCAGCGTAGGATCCCGTTACGAGCAGTACTTC TRBJ2-7 TRBV9 - -
CSARDLWARHRQPQHF TGCAGTGCTAGAGATTTGTGGGCGAGGCATCGTCAGCCCCAGCATTTT TRBJ1-5 TRBV20-1 - -